This T cell receptor beta chain stems from a study of early T cells in non-severe SARS-CoV-2 infection. About the research overall: The sequenced material was bulk RNA from unsorted whole blood, and its chains were unpaired. Study-wide points: Anti-spike CD8 responses were favored by VDJdb matching, which missed private and CD4 specificities.

In this sample, this clonotype turned up many times. Its antigen is currently unknown. Individual cDNA molecules received unique molecular identifiers. TCRdb reanalysed the 5' RACE reads using MiXCR and keeps one entry per CDR3 protein. Of 100,000 to 150,000 distinct CDR3 sequences in the sample, under 15% were seen once. Trimming left V 0 bases short and J 0 bases short, with 5 bases between. Germline V gene sequence: CDR1 KGHSH, CDR2 LQKENI. CDR3 length equals 14 residues. This receptor was taken from an adult who was a healthcare worker with PCR-confirmed SARS-CoV-2 infection or an uninfected control (not recorded which). The chain employs TRBV18 and TRBJ2-5; D remains unclear. The specimen was whole blood. CDR3 region: CASSPPLHQETQYF. CDR3 sequence (DNA): TGTGCCAGCTCACCACCGCTACACCAAGAGACCCAGTACTTC.